This TCR beta chain was observed in a study of OX40 agonist ivuxolimab in advanced cancers. Repertoires were generated with immunoSEQ multiplex PCR, while TCRdb's copy carries only in-frame clones and drops some. The data show 70,000 to 95,000 clones, roughly nine tenths seen once. The CDR3 is made up of 11 amino acids. V dropped 4 bases and J dropped 6 bases, with 8 bases sitting between them. The germline V gene encodes CDR1 SGHRS and CDR2 YFSETQ. This TCR was recovered from an adult with an advanced solid tumor such as melanoma, head and neck, liver or kidney cancer. This chain uses TRBV5-1 with TRBJ2-7; perhaps TRBD1 as D (5 bases). This material consisted of CD4+ or CD8+ T cells sorted from blood, taken in a trial of the OX40 agonist ivuxolimab. The CDR3: CASSRTGEQYF. CDR3 nucleotide sequence: TGCGCCAGCAGCCGCACAGGCGAGCAGTACTTC.